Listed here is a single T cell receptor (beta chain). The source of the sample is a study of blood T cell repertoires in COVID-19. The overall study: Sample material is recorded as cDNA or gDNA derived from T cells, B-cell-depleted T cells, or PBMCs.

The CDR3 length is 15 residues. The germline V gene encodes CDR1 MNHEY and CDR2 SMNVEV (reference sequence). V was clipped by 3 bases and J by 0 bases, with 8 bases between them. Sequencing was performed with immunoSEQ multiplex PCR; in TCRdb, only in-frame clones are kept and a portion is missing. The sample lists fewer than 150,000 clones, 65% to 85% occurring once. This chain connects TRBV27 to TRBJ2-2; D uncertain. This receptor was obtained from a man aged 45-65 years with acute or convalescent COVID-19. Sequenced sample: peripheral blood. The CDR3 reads CASSFYPTNTGELFF. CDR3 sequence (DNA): TGTGCCAGCAGTTTCTATCCGACGAACACCGGGGAGCTGTTTTTT.